The 24 T cell receptor beta chains given below trace back to one sample, sequenced in a study of T cell repertoires in cytomegalovirus infection. TCRdb passed the reads through MiXCR, listing each CDR3 protein once. The repertoire consists of about 69,000 distinct CDR3 sequences, with more than 25% occurring once and the leading ten covering roughly 60%. Antigens for these TCRs are unknown. The source was CD8+ T cells from cultured PBMCs, collected from culture after CMV antigen stimulation. These receptors were collected from a human donor in good health (CMV status not recorded). Some clones in this sample may be carry-over from other donors' samples.

This clonotype was seen a handful of times. At one end, the junction sequence differs from germline, possibly due to a read error. The chain uses TRBV23-1 and TRBJ2-7, with D perhaps assigned TRBD1 or TRBD2 (5 bases each). TRBV23-1 qualifies as an ORF whose function is uncertain. This CDR3 has 21 residues. The CDR3 DNA reads TGCGCCGGCAGTCACCACCCACCCGCGTCGGGGCGGATACCCCCCTCCTACGAGCAGTACTTC. This sequence encodes CAGSHHPPASGRIPPSYEQYF.

The J gene is TRBJ1-1, the V gene TRBV12-3 or TRBV12-4, with D hard to call. V lost 1 base and J 2 bases, leaving 11 bases between the germline ends. This CDR3 spans 15 amino acids. CDR3 residues: CASSLVGPSNTEAFF. The CDR3 DNA is TGTGCCAGCAGTTTAGTAGGACCCTCTAACACTGAAGCTTTCTTT.

This clonotype has a count of ten or more. V is TRBV27 and J is TRBJ2-7, with TRBD1 as a possible D gene (6 bases). CDR3 length: 11 amino acids. The V gene's germline CDR1 is MNHEY and CDR2 SMNVEV (reference sequence). The germline V and J ends were trimmed by 8 bases and 3 bases, with 8 bases remaining between them. CDR3 in amino acids: CASEDSYEQYF. In nucleotides, the CDR3 is TGTGCCAGCGAGGACAGCTACGAGCAGTACTTC.

The sample holds a few counts of this clonotype. The gene calls are TRBV7-9 and TRBJ2-7, with a possible D match to TRBD1 (7 bases). The CDR3 runs to 13 residues. Trimming shortened V by 10 bases and J by 3 bases, and 16 bases separated the two germline ends. Germline CDR1 SEHNR, CDR2 FQNEAQ (reference sequence). CDR3 region: CATMSGGGYEQYF. As DNA, the CDR3 is TGTGCCACAATGTCAGGGGGAGGCTACGAGCAGTACTTC.

V is TRBV6-6 and J is TRBJ2-1; no clear D gene. Trimming pared 2 bases from V and 0 bases from J, leaving 8 bases between. CDR1 is MNHNY and CDR2 is SVGAGI in the germline V gene (reference sequence). CDR3 length: 15 amino acids. The CDR3 protein is CASSYPEASYNEQFF. DNA for the CDR3: TGTGCCAGCAGTTACCCCGAGGCCTCCTACAATGAGCAGTTCTTC.

The CDR3 coding sequence is TGCGCCAGCAGCCAAGATCGGAGCCAATACCAGCCCCAGCATTTT. Translating it yields CASSQDRSQYQPQHF. The chain links TRBV4-3 to TRBJ1-5; D is unresolved. Trimming removed 0 bases from V and 7 bases from J, with 13 bases in between. The CDR3 consists of 15 residues. Germline V gene sequence: CDR1 LGHNA, CDR2 YSLEER.

Many counts were recorded for this clonotype. The rearrangement links TRBV7-8 to TRBJ2-7; either TRBD1 or TRBD2 may supply D (5 bases each). Trimming shortened V by 1 base and J by 9 bases, and 22 bases separated the two germline ends. CDR3 length equals 16 residues. In germline, CDR1 is SGHVS, CDR2 FQNEAQ. This chain's CDR3 is CASSLEPQSGTQVQYF. CDR3 DNA: TGTGCCAGCAGCTTAGAGCCCCAGTCCGGGACCCAGGTGCAGTACTTC.

In this sample, this clonotype turned up a few times. DNA of the CDR3: TGTGCCACCAGCAGAGCCCCGGGAGTGTTTGAGACCCAGTACTTC. Its protein product is CATSRAPGVFETQYF. This sequence joins TRBV15 and TRBJ2-5; D perhaps matches TRBD2 (6 bases). Trimming pared 1 base from V and 5 bases from J, leaving 14 bases between. Per the germline V gene, CDR1 is LNHNV and CDR2 is YYDKDF (reference sequence). The CDR3 sequence is 15 residues long. Using reference TRBV15 and TRBJ2-5 for the parts outside the CDR3, the full variable domain is DAMVIQNPRYQVTQFGKPVTLSCSQTLNHNVMYWYQQKSSQAPKLLFHYYDKDFNNEADTPDNFQSRRPNTSFCFLDIRSPGLGDTAMYLCATSRAPGVFETQYFGPGTRLLVL.

The chain uses TRBV27 and TRBJ2-1; TRBD2 matches at 10 bases. V shed 4 bases and J 9 bases; nucleotides not matched to a gene: 6. CDR3 length: 14 amino acids. Germline V CDR1 and CDR2: MNHEY, SMNVEV (reference sequence). This chain's CDR3 is CASSSLAGRSEQFF. CDR3 DNA sequence: TGTGCCAGCAGTTCACTAGCGGGGCGTTCTGAGCAGTTCTTC.

This clonotype has more than one count but fewer than ten. The chain combines TRBV7-9 with TRBJ2-7, with 13 positions matching TRBD2. Germline CDR1 reads SEHNR; CDR2 reads FQNEAQ (reference sequence). Trimming took 5 bases from V and 6 from J; bases not matched to a gene: 13. The CDR3 length is 17 residues. CDR3 loop: CASSPYGTSGKGREQYF. CDR3 bases: TGTGCCAGCAGCCCCTACGGGACTAGCGGGAAAGGGCGCGAGCAGTACTTC.

This clonotype was detected a few times. This chain connects TRBV25-1 to TRBJ1-3, with TRBD1 identical over 7 bases. The V gene end was trimmed by 2 bases and the J gene end by 0 bases; junction bases not matched to a gene: 7. The CDR3 sequence is 17 residues long. Germline V gene lookup returns CDR1 MGHDK and CDR2 SYGVNS. The CDR3 bases are TGTGCCAGCAGTGAACCCACGACAGGGACCTCTGGAAACACCATATATTTT. It yields the protein CASSEPTTGTSGNTIYF.

The genes are TRBV2 and TRBJ2-7; D ambiguous. The germline CDR1 and CDR2 sequences are SNHLY and FYNNEI. The CDR3 extends over 14 amino acids. Trimming removed 2 bases at V and 0 bases at J, with 8 bases between. CDR3 residues: CASSETSSSYEQYF. In nucleotides, the CDR3 is TGTGCCAGCAGTGAAACCTCGAGCTCCTACGAGCAGTACTTC.

The chain combines TRBV7-6 with TRBJ2-5; 7 nucleotides align to TRBD2. This CDR3 has 14 amino acids. Germline V lookup: CDR1 SGHVS, CDR2 FNYEAQ. The V segment lost 5 bases and the J segment 4 bases; nucleotides outside the gene matches: 7. CDR3 region: CASSTGGRRETQYF. DNA for the CDR3: TGTGCCAGCAGCACCGGCGGGAGACGAGAGACCCAGTACTTC.

The genes are TRBV20-1 and TRBJ1-2; possibly TRBD1 for D (6 bases). Deletions cut 0 bases from V and 4 bases from J, with 12 bases between. The CDR3 extends over 14 amino acids. CDR1 and CDR2 from the germline V gene are DFQATT and SNEGSKA (reference sequence). The CDR3 reads CSARELDRSYGYTF. DNA for the CDR3: TGCAGTGCTAGAGAACTCGACAGGTCCTATGGCTACACCTTC.

There are many counts of this clonotype. The chain is built from TRBV7-2 and TRBJ1-6, with D possibly TRBD1 on 5 matching bases. CDR1 is SGHTA, CDR2 FQGNSA, per germline. V lost 5 bases, J lost 10 bases, and 12 bases lay in between. There are 13 residues in the CDR3. The CDR3 DNA sequence: TGTGCCAGCAGCCCCAGGGTTGGCTCACCCCTCCACTTT. Protein: CASSPRVGSPLHF. The full variable domain, rest sourced from reference TRBV7-2 and TRBJ1-6, is GAGVSQSPSNKVTEKGKDVELRCDPISGHTALYWYRQSLGQGLEFLIYFQGNSAPDKSGLPSDRFSAERTGGSVSTLTIQRTQQEDSAVYLCASSPRVGSPLHFGNGTRLTVT.

Judged by abundance, this clonotype is medium-sized. The chain couples TRBV28 to TRBJ2-1; D possibly uses TRBD1 or TRBD2 (5 bases each). Per germline, CDR1 MDHEN and CDR2 SYDVKM. The CDR3 consists of 16 residues. Trimming stripped 3 bases from V and 2 bases from J, with 14 bases between. CDR3 sequence reads: CASSFWGSGTYNEQFF. The CDR3, as DNA: TGTGCCAGCAGTTTTTGGGGGAGTGGCACCTACAATGAGCAGTTCTTC.

The table lists this clonotype with many counts. A read error may produce the germline difference seen at one junction end. The rearrangement links TRBV7-7 to TRBJ2-5, with TRBD1 matching 7 bases. This CDR3 spans 14 amino acids. CDR1 is SSHAT and CDR2 is FNYEAQ in the germline V gene (reference sequence). CDR3 loop: CASSLPGQQETQYF. The DNA for the CDR3 is TGTGCTAGCAGCTTACCGGGACAGCAAGAGACCCAGTACTTC. Variable domain in full (rest from reference TRBV7-7 and TRBJ2-5): GAGVSQSPRYKVTKRGQDVTLRCDPISSHATLYWYQQALGQGPEFLTYFNYEAQPDKSGLPSDRFSAERPEGSISTLTIQRTEQRDSAMYRCASSLPGQQETQYFGPGTRLLVL.

This clonotype appeared a single time. This chain links TRBV6-8 with TRBJ1-1; D unclear. From germline, CDR1 is MNHGY and CDR2 SAAAGT. The CDR3 is made up of 15 amino acids. V was pared by 0 bases and J by 4 bases, with 12 bases between. The CDR3 loop reads CASSYSNDLGTEAFF. CDR3 bases: TGTGCCAGCAGTTACTCAAACGATTTGGGCACTGAAGCTTTCTTT.

This chain joins TRBV27 and TRBJ1-1, with D maybe TRBD1 (5 bases). CDR3 length: 14 amino acids. Germline V gene lookup returns CDR1 MNHEY and CDR2 SMNVEV (reference sequence). The V and J ends lost 3 bases and 2 bases respectively, with 10 bases between them. The CDR3 sequence: CASSLGVLNTEAFF. CDR3 DNA: TGTGCCAGCAGTTTGGGGGTACTAAACACTGAAGCTTTCTTT.

J is TRBJ2-7 and V is TRBV27; TRBD1 aligns across 8 bases. V was clipped by 5 bases and J by 5 bases; unmatched bases: 11. There are 15 residues in the CDR3. The germline CDR1 and CDR2 sequences are MNHEY and SMNVEV (reference sequence). CDR3 DNA: TGTGCCAGCAGTCTTGGGACAGGCGGAATTAACGAGCAGTACTTC. Encoded protein: CASSLGTGGINEQYF.

Only a few counts were recorded for this clonotype. The chain is built from TRBV9 and TRBJ2-3; D unclear. Trimming shortened V by 4 bases and J by 5 bases, and 23 bases separated the two germline ends. The CDR3 length is 17 residues. Germline assignment: CDR1 SGDLS and CDR2 YYNGEE. The CDR3 nucleotides are TGTGCCAGCAGCCCTGAAGGCTTCCTACAGTATGAAGATACGCAGTATTTT. This gives the protein CASSPEGFLQYEDTQYF.

The rearrangement links TRBV10-3 to TRBJ1-1; D is unresolved. Germline loops: CDR1 ENHRY, CDR2 SYGVKD. Trimming stripped 4 bases from V and 0 bases from J, with 12 bases between. The length of the CDR3 is 15 residues. This CDR3 reads CAISGASKLNTEAFF. In DNA, the CDR3 is TGTGCCATCAGTGGTGCCAGTAAATTGAACACTGAAGCTTTCTTT.

The V gene is TRBV27, the J gene TRBJ2-1, with 7 bases lining up with TRBD2. Trimming took 2 bases from V and 4 from J; bases not matched to a gene: 5. Germline-derived CDR1 and CDR2 are MNHEY and SMNVEV (reference sequence). The CDR3 extends over 15 amino acids. CDR3 in amino acids: CASSLGGGEYNEQFF. The CDR3 DNA reads TGTGCCAGCAGTTTAGGGGGGGGAGAGTACAATGAGCAGTTCTTC.

This clonotype was detected ten times or more. This chain uses TRBV6-2 or TRBV6-3 with TRBJ1-1, with TRBD1 matching over 7 bases. CDR3 length equals 14 residues. Germline lookup yields CDR1 MNHEY and CDR2 SVGEGT. V lost 7 bases and J lost 4; bases outside the gene matches: 9. The CDR3 sequence: CASNWGPGGTEAFF. CDR3 DNA: TGTGCCAGCAACTGGGGCCCAGGGGGCACTGAAGCTTTCTTT.